The text below deals with one T cell receptor (beta chain). These data are taken from a study of Tregs in tolerant kidney transplant recipients. CD4+CD25+CD127- Tregs, CD4+CD25- non-Tregs, CD4 and CD8 cells were sorted. The table came from immunoSEQ multiplex PCR; TCRdb's copy has only in-frame clones and leaves some out. The sample carries 240,000 or so clones, roughly 84% recorded once. CDR1 and CDR2 (germline): MNHEY, SVGAGI. The CDR3 runs to 15 residues. The ends were cut back, 2 bases at V and 4 bases at J, with 12 bases in the middle. This TCR was sampled from a human donor in good health. This chain uses TRBV6-5 with TRBJ1-3; D might be TRBD1 (5 bases). The sample taken for sequencing was CD4+ T cells from blood. The DNA of the CDR3 is TGTGCCAGCAGTTACGGGGGTTACTGGGGAAACACCATATATTTT. Amino acids: CASSYGGYWGNTIYF.